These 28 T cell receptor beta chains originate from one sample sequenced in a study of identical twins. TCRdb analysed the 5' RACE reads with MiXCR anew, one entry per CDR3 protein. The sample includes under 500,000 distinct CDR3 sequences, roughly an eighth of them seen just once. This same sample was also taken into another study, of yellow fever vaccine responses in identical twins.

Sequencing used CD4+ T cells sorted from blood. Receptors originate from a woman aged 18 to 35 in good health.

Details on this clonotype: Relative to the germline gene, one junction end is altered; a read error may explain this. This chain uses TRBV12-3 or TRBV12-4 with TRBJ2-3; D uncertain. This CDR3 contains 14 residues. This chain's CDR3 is CASSSTLGADTHYF. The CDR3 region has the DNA TGTGCCAGCAGTAGTACGTTGGGTGCAGATACGCATTATTTT.

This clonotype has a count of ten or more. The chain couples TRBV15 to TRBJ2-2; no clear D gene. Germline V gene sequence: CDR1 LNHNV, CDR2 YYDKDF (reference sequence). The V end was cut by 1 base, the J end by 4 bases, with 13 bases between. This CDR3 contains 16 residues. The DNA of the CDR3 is TGTGCCACCAGCAGAGTCCTCAATATTATCACCGGGGAGCTGTTTTTT. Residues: CATSRVLNIITGELFF. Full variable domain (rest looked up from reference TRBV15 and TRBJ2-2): DAMVIQNPRYQVTQFGKPVTLSCSQTLNHNVMYWYQQKSSQAPKLLFHYYDKDFNNEADTPDNFQSRRPNTSFCFLDIRSPGLGDTAMYLCATSRVLNIITGELFFGEGSRLTVL.

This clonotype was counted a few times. In nucleotides, the CDR3 is TGTGCCAGCAGCTTTTTACTAGGGGACACTGAAGCTTTCTTT. This gives the protein CASSFLLGDTEAFF. This chain uses TRBV7-9 with TRBJ1-1; TRBD1 might be the D (5 bases). V was clipped by 3 bases and J by 3 bases, with 11 bases between them. Per germline, CDR1 SEHNR and CDR2 FQNEAQ (reference sequence). This CDR3 spans 14 amino acids.

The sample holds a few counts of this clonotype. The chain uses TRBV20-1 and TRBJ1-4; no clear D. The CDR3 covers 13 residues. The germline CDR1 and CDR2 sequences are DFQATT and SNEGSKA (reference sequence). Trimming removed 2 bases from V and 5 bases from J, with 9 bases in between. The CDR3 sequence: CSARKELNEKLFF. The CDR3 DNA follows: TGCAGTGCTAGAAAGGAGTTAAATGAAAAACTGTTTTTT.

CDR3 bases: TGTGCCAGCAGTGAAGTTGGGGGCGCTGGAAATTCACCCCTCCACTTT. It specifies CASSEVGGAGNSPLHF. The V gene is TRBV2, the J gene TRBJ1-6; TRBD1 is a possible D gene (6 bases). V lost 1 base and J 7 bases, leaving 14 bases between the germline ends. The CDR3 contains 16 residues. CDR1 SNHLY and CDR2 FYNNEI come from the germline V gene. The variable domain in full, with the rest retrieved from reference TRBV2 and TRBJ1-6, is EPEVTQTPSHQVTQMGQEVILRCVPISNHLYFYWYRQILGQKVEFLVSFYNNEISEKSEIFDDQFSVERPDGSNFTLKIRSTKLEDSAMYFCASSEVGGAGNSPLHFGNGTRLTVT.

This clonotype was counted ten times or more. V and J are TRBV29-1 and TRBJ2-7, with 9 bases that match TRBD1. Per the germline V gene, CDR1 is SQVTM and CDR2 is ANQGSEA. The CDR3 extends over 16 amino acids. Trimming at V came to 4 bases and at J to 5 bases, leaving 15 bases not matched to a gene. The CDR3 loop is CSVAGTGSGNYNEQYF. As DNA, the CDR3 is TGCAGCGTTGCCGGGACAGGGAGCGGGAATTACAACGAGCAGTACTTC.

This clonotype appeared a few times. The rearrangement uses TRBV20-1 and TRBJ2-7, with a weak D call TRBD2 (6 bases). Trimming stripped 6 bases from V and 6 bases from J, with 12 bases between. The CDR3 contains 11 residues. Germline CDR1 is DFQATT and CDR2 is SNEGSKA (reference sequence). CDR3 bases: TGCAGTGCACACGGAGGGAGCGAGCAGTACTTC. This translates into CSAHGGSEQYF.

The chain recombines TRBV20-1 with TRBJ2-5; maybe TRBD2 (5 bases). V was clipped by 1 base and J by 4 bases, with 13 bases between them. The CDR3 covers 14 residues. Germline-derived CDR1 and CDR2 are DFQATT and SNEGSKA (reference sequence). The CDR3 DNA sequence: TGCAGTGCTAGAGGGGGAGCGCGCGGAGAGACCCAGTACTTC. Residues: CSARGGARGETQYF.

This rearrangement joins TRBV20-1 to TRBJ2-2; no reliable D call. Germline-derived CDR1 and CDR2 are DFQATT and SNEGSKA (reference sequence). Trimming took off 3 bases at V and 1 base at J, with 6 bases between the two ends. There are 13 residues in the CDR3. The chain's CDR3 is CSARRRNTGELFF. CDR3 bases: TGCAGTGCTAGGCGGAGGAACACCGGGGAGCTGTTTTTT.

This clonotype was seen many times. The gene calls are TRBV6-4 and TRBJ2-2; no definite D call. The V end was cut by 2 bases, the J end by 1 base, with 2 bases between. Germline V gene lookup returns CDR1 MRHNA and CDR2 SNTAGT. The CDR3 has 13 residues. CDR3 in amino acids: CASSDRNTGELFF. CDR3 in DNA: TGTGCCAGCAGTGACAGGAACACCGGGGAGCTGTTTTTT.

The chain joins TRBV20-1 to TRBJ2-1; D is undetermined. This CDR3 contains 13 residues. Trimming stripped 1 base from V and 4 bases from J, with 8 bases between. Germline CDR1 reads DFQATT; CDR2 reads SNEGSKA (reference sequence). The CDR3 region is CSARVAGYNEQFF. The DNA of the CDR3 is TGCAGTGCTAGAGTCGCAGGATACAATGAGCAGTTCTTC.

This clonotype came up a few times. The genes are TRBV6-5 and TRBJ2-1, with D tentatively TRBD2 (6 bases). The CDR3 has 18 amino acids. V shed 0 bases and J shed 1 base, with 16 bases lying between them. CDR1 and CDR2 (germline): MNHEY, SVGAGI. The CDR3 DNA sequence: TGTGCCAGCAGTTACTCCCAGGGACGGGGGTTATCCTACAATGAGCAGTTCTTC. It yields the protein CASSYSQGRGLSYNEQFF.

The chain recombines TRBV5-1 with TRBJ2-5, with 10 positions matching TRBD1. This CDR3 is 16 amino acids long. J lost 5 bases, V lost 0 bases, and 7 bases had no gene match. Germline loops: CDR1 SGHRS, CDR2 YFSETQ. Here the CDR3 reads CASSLAKDRGYETQYF. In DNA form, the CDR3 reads TGCGCCAGCAGCTTGGCAAAGGACAGGGGGTATGAGACCCAGTACTTC.

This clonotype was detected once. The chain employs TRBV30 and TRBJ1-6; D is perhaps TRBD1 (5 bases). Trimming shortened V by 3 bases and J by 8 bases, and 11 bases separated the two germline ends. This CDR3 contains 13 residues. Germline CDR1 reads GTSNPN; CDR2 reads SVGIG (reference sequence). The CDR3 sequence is CAWRTGEHSPLHF. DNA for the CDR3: TGTGCCTGGAGAACAGGTGAACATTCACCCCTCCACTTT.

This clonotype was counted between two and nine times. The CDR3 spells CSEGSGTSGYNEQFF. CDR3 coding DNA: TGCAGTGAAGGGTCCGGGACTAGCGGCTACAATGAGCAGTTCTTC. The V gene is TRBV20-1, the J gene TRBJ2-1, with TRBD2 matching over 11 bases. The CDR3 runs 15 residues. Trimming at V came to 7 bases and at J to 3 bases, leaving 8 bases not matched to a gene. Germline CDR1 reads DFQATT; CDR2 reads SNEGSKA (reference sequence).

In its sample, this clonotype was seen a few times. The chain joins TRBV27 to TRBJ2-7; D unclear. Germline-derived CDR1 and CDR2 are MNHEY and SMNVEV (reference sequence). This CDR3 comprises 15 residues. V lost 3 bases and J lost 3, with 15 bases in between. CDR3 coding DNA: TGTGCCAGCAGTTTCCTGACCGCGGTGGGCTACGAGCAGTACTTC. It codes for CASSFLTAVGYEQYF.

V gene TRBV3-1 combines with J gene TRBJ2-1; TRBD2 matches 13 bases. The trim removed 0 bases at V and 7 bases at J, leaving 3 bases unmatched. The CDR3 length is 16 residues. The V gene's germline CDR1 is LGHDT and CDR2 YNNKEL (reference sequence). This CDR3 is CASSQDLLAGGNEQFF. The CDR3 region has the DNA TGTGCCAGCAGCCAAGATTTACTAGCGGGGGGGAATGAGCAGTTCTTC.

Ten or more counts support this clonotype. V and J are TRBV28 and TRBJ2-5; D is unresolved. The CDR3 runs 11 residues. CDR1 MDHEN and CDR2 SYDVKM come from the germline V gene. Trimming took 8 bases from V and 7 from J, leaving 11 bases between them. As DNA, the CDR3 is TGTGCCAGCTCACTCGATAGGACCCAGTACTTC. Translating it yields CASSLDRTQYF.

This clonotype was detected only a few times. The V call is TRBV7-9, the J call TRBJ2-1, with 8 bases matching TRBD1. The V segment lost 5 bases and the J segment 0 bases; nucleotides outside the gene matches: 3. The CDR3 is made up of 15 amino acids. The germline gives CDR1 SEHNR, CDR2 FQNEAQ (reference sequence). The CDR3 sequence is CASSTGQGSYNEQFF. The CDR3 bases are TGTGCCAGCAGCACCGGACAGGGCTCCTACAATGAGCAGTTCTTC.

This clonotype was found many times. The CDR3 loop is CASSLGGGWETQYF. The CDR3 coding sequence is TGTGCCAGCAGCTTAGGGGGGGGTTGGGAGACCCAGTACTTC. J is TRBJ2-5 and V is TRBV11-2; 7 positions agree with TRBD2. Looked up from germline, CDR1 is SGHAT and CDR2 is FQNNGV. V gave up 1 base and J gave up 5 bases; unmatched junction bases: 4. CDR3 length: 14 amino acids.

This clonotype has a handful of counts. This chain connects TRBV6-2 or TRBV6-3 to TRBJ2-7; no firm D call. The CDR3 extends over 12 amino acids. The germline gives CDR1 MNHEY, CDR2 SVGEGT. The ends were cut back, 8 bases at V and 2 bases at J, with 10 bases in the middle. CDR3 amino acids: CASGSTPYEQYF. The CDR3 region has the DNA TGTGCCAGCGGTTCCACCCCCTACGAGCAGTACTTC.

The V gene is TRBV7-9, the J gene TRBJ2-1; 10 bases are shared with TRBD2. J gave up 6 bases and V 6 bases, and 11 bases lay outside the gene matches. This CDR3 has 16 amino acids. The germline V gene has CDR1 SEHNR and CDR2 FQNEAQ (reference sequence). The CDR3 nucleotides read TGTGCCAGCAGTCGGTTTCCTAGCGGGGGTGCCAATGAGCAGTTCTTC. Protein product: CASSRFPSGGANEQFF.

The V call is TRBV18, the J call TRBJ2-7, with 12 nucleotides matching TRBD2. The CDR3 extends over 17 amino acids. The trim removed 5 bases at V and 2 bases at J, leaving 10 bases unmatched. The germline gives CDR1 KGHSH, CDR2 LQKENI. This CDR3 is CASSATHGLAGPYEQYF. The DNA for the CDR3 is TGTGCCAGCTCAGCGACTCATGGACTAGCGGGGCCCTACGAGCAGTACTTC.

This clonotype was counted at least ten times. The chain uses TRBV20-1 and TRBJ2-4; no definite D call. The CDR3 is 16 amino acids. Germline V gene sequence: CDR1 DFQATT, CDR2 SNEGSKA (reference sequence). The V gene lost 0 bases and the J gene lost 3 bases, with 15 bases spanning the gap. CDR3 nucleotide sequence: TGCAGTGCTAGAGATCCCTTTAGTGGTGGCAAAAACATTCAGTACTTC. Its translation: CSARDPFSGGKNIQYF.

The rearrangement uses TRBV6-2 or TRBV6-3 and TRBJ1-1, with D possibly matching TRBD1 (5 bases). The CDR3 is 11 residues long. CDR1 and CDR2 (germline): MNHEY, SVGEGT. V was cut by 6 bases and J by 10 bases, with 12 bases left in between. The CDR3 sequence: CASSIQGGAFF. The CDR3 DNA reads TGTGCCAGCAGCATTCAGGGTGGAGCTTTCTTT.

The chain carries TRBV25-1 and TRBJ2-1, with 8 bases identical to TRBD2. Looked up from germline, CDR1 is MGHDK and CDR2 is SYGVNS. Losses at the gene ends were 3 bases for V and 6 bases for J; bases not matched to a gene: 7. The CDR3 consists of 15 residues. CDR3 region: CASSDAGGVANEQFF. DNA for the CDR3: TGTGCCAGCAGTGATGCGGGGGGTGTCGCCAATGAGCAGTTCTTC. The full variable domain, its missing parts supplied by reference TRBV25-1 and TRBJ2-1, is EADIYQTPRYLVIGTGKKITLECSQTMGHDKMYWYQQDPGMELHLIHYSYGVNSTEKGDLSSESTVSRIRTEHFPLTLESARPSHTSQYLCASSDAGGVANEQFFGPGTRLTVL.

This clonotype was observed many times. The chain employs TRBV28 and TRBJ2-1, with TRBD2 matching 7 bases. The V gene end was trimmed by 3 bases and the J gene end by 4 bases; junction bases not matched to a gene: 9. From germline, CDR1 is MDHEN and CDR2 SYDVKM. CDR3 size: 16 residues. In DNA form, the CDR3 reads TGTGCCAGCAGTTTCCAGGGCGGGAGTCGGTACAATGAGCAGTTCTTC. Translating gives CASSFQGGSRYNEQFF.

The CDR3 sequence is CASSERLAGVGEQYF. In nucleotides, the CDR3 is TGTGCCAGCAGCGAAAGACTAGCGGGAGTAGGCGAGCAGTACTTC. The chain employs TRBV7-2 and TRBJ2-7, with 12 bases that match TRBD2. V lost 5 bases, J lost 6 bases, and 8 bases stayed unmatched. The CDR3 contains 15 residues. The germline V gene encodes CDR1 SGHTA and CDR2 FQGNSA.